The clone carrying this TCR beta chain was picked up many times. Its specificity is not known. UMIs and a universal primer site were added when TCR cDNA was made by 5'RACE template switching. TCRdb reprocessed the 5' RACE reads with MiXCR, giving one entry per CDR3 protein. The data contain about 230,000 distinct CDR3 sequences, less than 7.5% of them singletons. This specimen comes from a study of T cells after yellow fever vaccination. Broader study findings: Most primary-vaccination clones recurred post-booster (approximately 95% CD4, over 70% CD8).

The CDR3 contains 15 residues. CDR1 is LNHDA and CDR2 is SQIVND in the germline V gene (reference sequence). V gave up 7 bases and J gave up 1 base; unmatched junction bases: 5. This TCR was recovered from a young man who received the YFV17D yellow fever vaccine. This specimen consisted of CD4+ T cells sorted from PBMCs, obtained on the day of the yellow fever booster vaccination. The V call is TRBV19, the J call TRBJ2-7; 12 positions agree with TRBD2. Here the CDR3 reads CASTRTSGASYEQYF. The CDR3 DNA sequence: TGTGCCAGTACCAGGACTAGCGGGGCATCCTACGAGCAGTACTTC.